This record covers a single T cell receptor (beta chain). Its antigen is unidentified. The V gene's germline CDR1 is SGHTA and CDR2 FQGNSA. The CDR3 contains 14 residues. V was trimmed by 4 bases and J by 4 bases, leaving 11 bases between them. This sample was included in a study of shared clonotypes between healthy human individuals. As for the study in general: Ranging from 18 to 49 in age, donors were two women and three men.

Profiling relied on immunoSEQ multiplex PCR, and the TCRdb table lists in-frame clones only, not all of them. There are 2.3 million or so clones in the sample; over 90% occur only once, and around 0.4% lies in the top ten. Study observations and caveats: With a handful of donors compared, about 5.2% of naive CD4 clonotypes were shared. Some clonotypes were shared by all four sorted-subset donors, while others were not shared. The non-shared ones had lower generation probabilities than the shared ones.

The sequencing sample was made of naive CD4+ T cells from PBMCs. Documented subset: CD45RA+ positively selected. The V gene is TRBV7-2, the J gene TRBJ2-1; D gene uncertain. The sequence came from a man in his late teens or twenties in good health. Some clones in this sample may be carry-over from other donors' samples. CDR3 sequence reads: CASSYTATYNEQFF. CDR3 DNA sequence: TGTGCCAGCAGCTACACTGCGACTTACAATGAGCAGTTCTTC.